This T cell receptor (beta chain) derives from a study of OX40 agonist ivuxolimab in advanced cancers. Background on the whole study: The costimulatory receptor OX40 (CD134) was targeted by ivuxolimab, a fully human IgG2 agonistic monoclonal antibody. Three dose-escalation patients achieved partial responses, one with hepatocellular carcinoma and two with cutaneous melanoma. The purpose of peripheral TCRbeta sequencing was to test whether ivuxolimab changed TCR sequence diversity and led to clonal T-cell expansion. Intravenous ivuxolimab was administered to patients every 2 weeks at six dose levels: 0.01, 0.1, 0.3, 1.5, 3 and 10 mg/kg. A male proportion of roughly 80% and a mean age of 60 years, ranging from about 23 to 90, were recorded for the dose-escalation cohort. The paper describes the monotherapy dose-escalation part (N of about 47 patients) of the phase I trial of ivuxolimab. Patients were allowed to have had prior anti-PD-1, anti-PD-L1 or anti-CTLA-4 therapy, and 30% to 40% of the dose-escalation patients had previously received checkpoint inhibitors. Of the roughly 52 dose-escalation patients, hepatocellular carcinoma was present in about 20, melanoma in approximately 15, renal cell carcinoma in 9 and head and neck cancer in 9. Summary of the overall study and its limitations: At doses from 0.1 to 3.0 mg/kg, clonal expansion was seen in both CD4+ and CD8+ blood T cells between baseline and week 6. Antigen specificity was not determined for the clonally expanded peripheral T cells. In the 0.1-3.0 mg/kg groups, partial responders had among the lowest normalized peripheral clonal expansion, particularly in CD8+ T cells. After ivuxolimab, expanded clones were on average more numerous among CD8+ T cells than among CD4+ T cells. Low levels of normalized T-cell clonal expansion were also seen in some patients who did not respond.

To sequence the TCRbeta CDR3 region, genomic DNA was isolated from the sorted cells. The immunoSEQ Assay was used to sequence the TCRbeta CDR3 regions. The source is immuneACCESS, and TCRdb retained only in-frame sequences with V and J called. Part of the clones is not carried over; for the studies checked, unresolved V genes explain less than half of this, and the remainder is unexplained. This sample has 35,000 or so clones in its table, and approximately 82% of those were observed once. The ten largest clones capture around 1.9% of the sample. The trial excluded patients who had a history of autoimmune disease or who were on systemic immunosuppression. Peripheral blood for TCR sequencing was collected from all dose cohorts at baseline, on cycle 4 day 1, and on cycle 7 day 1. The samples were taken from a phase I, first-in-human, multicenter, open-label dose-escalation trial of ivuxolimab. Adults with locally advanced or metastatic head and neck squamous cell, hepatocellular, melanoma or renal cell carcinoma were enrolled in the trial. Before TCR sequencing, CD4+ and CD8+ T cells were separately sorted from peripheral blood.

For CDR1 and CDR2, the germline V gene lists MNHNS and SASEGT. The V end gives up 7 bases and the J end 6 bases, leaving 12 bases in the junction not matched to a gene. From cysteine to phenylalanine, the CDR3 is 15 amino acids long. Only the CDR3 part of the read is kept: 45 bases, read in frame from the first base. On this clone itself: Its cognate antigen has yet to be identified. No much larger clone exists at a distance of one base, and base qualities are not known.

This receptor was identified in an adult with an advanced solid tumor such as melanoma, head and neck, liver or kidney cancer. Sequenced here: CD4+ or CD8+ T cells sorted from blood, sampled in a trial of the OX40 agonist ivuxolimab. The V gene is TRBV6-1 and the J gene is TRBJ1-5, and 7 bases in between align with TRBD1. The sequenced DNA is TGTGCCAGCACCAATAGGGAGGGGGCGGGTCAGCCCCAGCATTTT. The encoded protein is CASTNREGAGQPQHF.